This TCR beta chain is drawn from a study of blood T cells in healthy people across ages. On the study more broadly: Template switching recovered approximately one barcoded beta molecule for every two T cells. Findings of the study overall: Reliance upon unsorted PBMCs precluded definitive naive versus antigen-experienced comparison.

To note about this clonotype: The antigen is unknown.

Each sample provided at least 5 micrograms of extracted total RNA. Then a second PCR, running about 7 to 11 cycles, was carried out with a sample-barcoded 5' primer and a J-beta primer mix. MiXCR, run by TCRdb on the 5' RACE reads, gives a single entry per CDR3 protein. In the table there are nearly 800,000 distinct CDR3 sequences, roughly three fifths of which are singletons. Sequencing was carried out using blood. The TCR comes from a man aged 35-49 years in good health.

The CDR3 sequence: CASKGSNQPQHF. CDR3 nucleotides: TGTGCCAGCAAGGGGTCAAATCAGCCCCAGCATTTT. The rearrangement uses TRBV2 and TRBJ1-5, with a possible D match to TRBD1 (5 bases). Trimming cost V 7 bases and J 4 bases, with 8 bases left between them. The CDR3 covers 12 residues. Per germline, CDR1 SNHLY and CDR2 FYNNEI.